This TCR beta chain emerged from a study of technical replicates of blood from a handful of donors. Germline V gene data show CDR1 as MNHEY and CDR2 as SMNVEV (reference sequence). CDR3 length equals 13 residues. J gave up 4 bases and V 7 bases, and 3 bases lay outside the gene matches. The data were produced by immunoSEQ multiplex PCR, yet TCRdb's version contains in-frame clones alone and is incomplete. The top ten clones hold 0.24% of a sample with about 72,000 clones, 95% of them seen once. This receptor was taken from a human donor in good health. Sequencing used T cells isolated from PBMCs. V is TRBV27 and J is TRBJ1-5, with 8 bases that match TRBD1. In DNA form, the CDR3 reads TGTGCCAGCAAACGGACAGGGAATCAGCCCCAGCATTTT. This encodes CASKRTGNQPQHF.